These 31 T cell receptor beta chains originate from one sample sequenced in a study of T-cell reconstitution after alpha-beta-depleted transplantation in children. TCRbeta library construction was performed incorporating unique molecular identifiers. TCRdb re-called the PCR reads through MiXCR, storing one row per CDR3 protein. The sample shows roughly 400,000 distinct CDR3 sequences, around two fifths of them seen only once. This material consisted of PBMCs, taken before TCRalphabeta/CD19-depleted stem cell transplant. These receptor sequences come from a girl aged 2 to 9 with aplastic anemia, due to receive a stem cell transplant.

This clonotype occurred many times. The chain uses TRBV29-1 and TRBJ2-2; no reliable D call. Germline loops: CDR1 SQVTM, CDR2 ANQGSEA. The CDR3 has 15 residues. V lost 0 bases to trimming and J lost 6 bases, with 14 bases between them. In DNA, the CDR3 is TGCAGCGTTGAAGATCTTCTTGAACATCCCGGGGAGCTGTTTTTT. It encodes CSVEDLLEHPGELFF.

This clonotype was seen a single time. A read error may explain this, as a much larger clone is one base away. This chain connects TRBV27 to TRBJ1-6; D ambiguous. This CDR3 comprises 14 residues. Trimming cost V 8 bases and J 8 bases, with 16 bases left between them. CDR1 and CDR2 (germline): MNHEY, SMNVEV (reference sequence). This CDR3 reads CASRLNPWDSPLHF. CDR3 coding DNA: TGTGCCAGCCGTCTAAACCCATGGGATTCACCCCTCCACTTT.

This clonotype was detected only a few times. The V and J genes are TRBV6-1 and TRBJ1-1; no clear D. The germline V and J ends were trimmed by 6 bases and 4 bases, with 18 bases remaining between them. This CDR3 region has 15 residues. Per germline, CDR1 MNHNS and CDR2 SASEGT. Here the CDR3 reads CASSSNGGWGTEAFF. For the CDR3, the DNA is TGTGCCAGCAGCTCTAATGGAGGATGGGGCACTGAAGCTTTCTTT.

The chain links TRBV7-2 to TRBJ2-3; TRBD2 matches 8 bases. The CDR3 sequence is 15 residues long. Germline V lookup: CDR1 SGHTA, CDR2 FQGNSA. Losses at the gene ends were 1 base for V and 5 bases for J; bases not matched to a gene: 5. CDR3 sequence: CASSLVRGARDTQYF. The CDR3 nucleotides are TGTGCCAGCAGCTTAGTGCGGGGGGCGCGAGATACGCAGTATTTT.

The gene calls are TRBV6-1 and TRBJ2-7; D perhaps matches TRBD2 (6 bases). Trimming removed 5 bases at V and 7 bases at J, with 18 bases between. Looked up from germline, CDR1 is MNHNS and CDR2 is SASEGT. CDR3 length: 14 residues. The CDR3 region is CASSRDLARGEQYF. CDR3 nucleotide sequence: TGTGCCAGCAGTAGGGACTTGGCTAGGGGTGAGCAGTACTTC.

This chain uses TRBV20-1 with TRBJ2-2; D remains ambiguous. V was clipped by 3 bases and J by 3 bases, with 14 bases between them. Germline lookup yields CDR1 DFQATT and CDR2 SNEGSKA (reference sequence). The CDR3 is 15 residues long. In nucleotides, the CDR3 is TGCAGTGCTAGGAACGGTAGGCAGGACACCGGGGAGCTGTTTTTT. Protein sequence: CSARNGRQDTGELFF.

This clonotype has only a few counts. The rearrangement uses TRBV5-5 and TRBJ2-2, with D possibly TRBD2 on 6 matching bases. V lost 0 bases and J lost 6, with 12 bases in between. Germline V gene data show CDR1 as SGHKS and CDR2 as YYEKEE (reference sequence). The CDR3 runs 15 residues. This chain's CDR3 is CASSLDGGMAGELFF. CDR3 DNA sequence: TGTGCCAGCAGCTTGGACGGAGGGATGGCCGGGGAGCTGTTTTTT.

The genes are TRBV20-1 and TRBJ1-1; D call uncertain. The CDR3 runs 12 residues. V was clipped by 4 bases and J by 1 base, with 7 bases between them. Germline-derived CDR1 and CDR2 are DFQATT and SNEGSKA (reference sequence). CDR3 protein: CSAKAGNTEAFF. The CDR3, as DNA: TGCAGTGCTAAAGCGGGGAACACTGAAGCTTTCTTT.

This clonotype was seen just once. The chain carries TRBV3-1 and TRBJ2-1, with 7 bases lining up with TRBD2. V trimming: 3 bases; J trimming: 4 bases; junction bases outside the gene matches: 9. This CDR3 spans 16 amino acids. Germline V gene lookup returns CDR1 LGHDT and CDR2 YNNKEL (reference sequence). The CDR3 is CASSQGGQGGYNEQFF. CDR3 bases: TGTGCCAGCAGCCAGGGGGGTCAGGGAGGGTACAATGAGCAGTTCTTC.

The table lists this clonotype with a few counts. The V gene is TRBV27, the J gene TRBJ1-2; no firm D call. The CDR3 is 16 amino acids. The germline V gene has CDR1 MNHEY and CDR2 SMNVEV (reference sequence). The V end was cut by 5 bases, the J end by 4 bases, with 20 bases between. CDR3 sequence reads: CASSPRLRGGFYGYTF. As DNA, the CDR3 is TGTGCCAGCAGTCCCAGACTGAGAGGCGGATTCTATGGCTACACCTTC.

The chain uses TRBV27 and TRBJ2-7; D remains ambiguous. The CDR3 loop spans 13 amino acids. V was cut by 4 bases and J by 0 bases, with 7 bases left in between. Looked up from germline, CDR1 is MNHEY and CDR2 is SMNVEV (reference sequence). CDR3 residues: CASSYKSSYEQYF. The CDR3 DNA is TGTGCCAGCAGTTATAAGAGCTCCTACGAGCAGTACTTC.

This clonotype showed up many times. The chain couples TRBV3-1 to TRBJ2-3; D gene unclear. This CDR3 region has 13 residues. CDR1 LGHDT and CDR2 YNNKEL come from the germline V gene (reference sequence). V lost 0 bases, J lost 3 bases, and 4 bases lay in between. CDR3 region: CASSQDYTDTQYF. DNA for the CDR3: TGTGCCAGCAGCCAAGATTATACAGATACGCAGTATTTT.

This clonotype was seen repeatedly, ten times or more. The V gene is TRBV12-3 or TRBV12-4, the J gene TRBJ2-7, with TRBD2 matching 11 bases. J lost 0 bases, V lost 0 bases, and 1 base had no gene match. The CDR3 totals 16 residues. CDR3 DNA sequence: TGTGCCAGCAGTTTAGCGACTAGCGGGGCCTCCTACGAGCAGTACTTC. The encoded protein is CASSLATSGASYEQYF.

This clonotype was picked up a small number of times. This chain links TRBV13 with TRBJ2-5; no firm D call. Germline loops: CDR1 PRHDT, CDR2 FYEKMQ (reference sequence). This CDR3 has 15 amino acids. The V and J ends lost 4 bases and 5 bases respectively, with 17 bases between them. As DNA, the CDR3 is TGTGCCAGCAGCTGGGGTAAGGGAACCCCGGAGACCCAGTACTTC. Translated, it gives CASSWGKGTPETQYF.

Here the CDR3 DNA reads TGTGCCAGCTGGGGTGTTGAGGATACAGACAGTGACTATGGCTACACCTTC. It translates to CASWGVEDTDSDYGYTF. The chain couples TRBV3-1 to TRBJ1-2; possibly TRBD1 for D (5 bases). V was clipped by 8 bases and J by 3 bases, with 25 bases between them. The CDR3 loop spans 17 amino acids. The germline gives CDR1 LGHDT, CDR2 YNNKEL (reference sequence).

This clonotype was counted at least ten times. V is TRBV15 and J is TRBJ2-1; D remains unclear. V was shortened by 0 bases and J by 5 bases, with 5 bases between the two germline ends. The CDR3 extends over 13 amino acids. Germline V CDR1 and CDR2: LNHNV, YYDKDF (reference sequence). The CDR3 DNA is TGTGCCACCAGCAGAGAAACCCACAATGAGCAGTTCTTC. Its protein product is CATSRETHNEQFF.

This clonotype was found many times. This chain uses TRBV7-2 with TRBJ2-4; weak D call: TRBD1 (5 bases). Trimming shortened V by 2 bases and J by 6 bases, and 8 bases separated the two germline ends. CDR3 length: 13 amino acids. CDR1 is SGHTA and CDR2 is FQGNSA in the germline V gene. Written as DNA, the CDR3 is TGTGCCAGCAGCTTAAGGCAGGGAAACATTCAGTACTTC. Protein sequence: CASSLRQGNIQYF.

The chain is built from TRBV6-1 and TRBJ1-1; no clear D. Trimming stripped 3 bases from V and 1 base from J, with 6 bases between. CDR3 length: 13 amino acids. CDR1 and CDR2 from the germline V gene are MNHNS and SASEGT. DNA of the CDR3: TGTGCCAGCAGTGACTTGGGGAACACTGAAGCTTTCTTT. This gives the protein CASSDLGNTEAFF.

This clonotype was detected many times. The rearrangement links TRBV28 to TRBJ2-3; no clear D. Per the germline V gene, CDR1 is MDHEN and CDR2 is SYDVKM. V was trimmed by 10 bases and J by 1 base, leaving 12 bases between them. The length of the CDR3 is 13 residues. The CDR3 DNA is TGTGCCATCAACCGGAGCGGCACAGATACGCAGTATTTT. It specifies CAINRSGTDTQYF.

CDR3 nucleotides: TGTGCCAGCAGCGAGGGGGCAGTGACAGCTTCCTACGAGCAGTACTTC. Translation: CASSEGAVTASYEQYF. The chain carries TRBV7-2 and TRBJ2-7; 7 bases match TRBD1. Per the germline V gene, CDR1 is SGHTA and CDR2 is FQGNSA. The ends lost 5 bases at V and 1 base at J; junction bases unmatched: 11. There are 16 residues in the CDR3.

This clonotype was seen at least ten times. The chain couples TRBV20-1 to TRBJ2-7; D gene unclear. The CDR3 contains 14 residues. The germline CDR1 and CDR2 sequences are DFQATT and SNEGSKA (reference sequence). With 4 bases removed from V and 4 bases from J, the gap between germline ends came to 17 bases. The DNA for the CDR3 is TGCAGTGCTATCTCCCACCCGAGGTCGTACGAGCAGTACTTC. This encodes CSAISHPRSYEQYF.

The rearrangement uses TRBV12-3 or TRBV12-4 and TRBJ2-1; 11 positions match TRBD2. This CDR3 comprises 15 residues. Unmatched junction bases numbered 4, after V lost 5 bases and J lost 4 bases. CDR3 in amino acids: CASSTRTSGYNEQFF. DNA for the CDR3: TGTGCCAGCAGTACCCGGACTAGCGGGTACAATGAGCAGTTCTTC.

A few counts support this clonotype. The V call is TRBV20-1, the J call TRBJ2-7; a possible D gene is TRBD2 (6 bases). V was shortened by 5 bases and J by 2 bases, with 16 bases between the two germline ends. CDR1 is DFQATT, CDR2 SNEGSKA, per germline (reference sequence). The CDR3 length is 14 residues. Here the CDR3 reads CSASIGGPTYEQYF. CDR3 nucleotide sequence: TGCAGTGCTTCCATCGGAGGGCCTACCTACGAGCAGTACTTC.

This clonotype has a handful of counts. The CDR3 DNA sequence: TGTGCCAGCAGCGTAGGTGGACAGGGATCGGAGCAGTACTTC. This encodes CASSVGGQGSEQYF. The J gene is TRBJ2-7, the V gene TRBV9; 8 nucleotides agree with TRBD1. Per the germline V gene, CDR1 is SGDLS and CDR2 is YYNGEE. V lost 0 bases and J lost 7; bases outside the gene matches: 6. CDR3 length: 14 residues.

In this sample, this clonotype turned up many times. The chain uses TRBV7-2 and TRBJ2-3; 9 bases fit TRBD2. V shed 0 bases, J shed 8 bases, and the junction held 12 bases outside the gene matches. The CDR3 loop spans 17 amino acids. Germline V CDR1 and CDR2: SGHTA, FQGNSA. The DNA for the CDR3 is TGTGCCAGCAGCTTAGCGATGGCTAGCGGGGCCCCTATTACGCAGTATTTT. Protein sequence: CASSLAMASGAPITQYF.

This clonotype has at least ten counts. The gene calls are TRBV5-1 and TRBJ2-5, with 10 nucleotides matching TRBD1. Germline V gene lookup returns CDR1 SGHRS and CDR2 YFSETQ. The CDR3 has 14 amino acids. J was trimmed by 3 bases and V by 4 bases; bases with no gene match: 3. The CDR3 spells CASSAGTGEETQYF. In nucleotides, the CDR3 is TGCGCCAGCAGCGCCGGGACAGGGGAAGAGACCCAGTACTTC.

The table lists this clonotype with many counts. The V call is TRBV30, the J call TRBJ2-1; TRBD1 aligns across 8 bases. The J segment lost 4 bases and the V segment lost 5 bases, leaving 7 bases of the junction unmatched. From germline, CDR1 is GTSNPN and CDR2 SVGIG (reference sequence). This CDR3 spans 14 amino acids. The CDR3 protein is CAWASGTGYNEQFF. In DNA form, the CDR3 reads TGTGCCTGGGCTTCCGGGACAGGATACAATGAGCAGTTCTTC. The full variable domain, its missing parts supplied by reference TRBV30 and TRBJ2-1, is SQTIHQWPATLVQPVGSPLSLECTVEGTSNPNLYWYRQAAGRGLQLLFYSVGIGQISSEVPQNLSASRPQDRQFILSSKKLLLSDSGFYLCAWASGTGYNEQFFGPGTRLTVL.

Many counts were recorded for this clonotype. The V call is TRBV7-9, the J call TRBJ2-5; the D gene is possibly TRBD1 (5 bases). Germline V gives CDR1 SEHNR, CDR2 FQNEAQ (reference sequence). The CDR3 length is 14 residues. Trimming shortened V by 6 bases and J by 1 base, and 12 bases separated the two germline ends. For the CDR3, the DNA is TGTGCCAGCAGTTCGGACACGGCCCAAGAGACCCAGTACTTC. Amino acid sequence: CASSSDTAQETQYF.

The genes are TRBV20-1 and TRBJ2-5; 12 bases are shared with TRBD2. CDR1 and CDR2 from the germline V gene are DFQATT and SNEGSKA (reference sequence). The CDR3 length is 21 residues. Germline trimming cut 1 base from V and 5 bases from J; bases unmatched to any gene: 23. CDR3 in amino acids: CSARAGGFTALAGGPGETQYF. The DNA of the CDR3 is TGCAGTGCTAGAGCAGGGGGCTTTACCGCGCTAGCGGGAGGGCCTGGGGAGACCCAGTACTTC.

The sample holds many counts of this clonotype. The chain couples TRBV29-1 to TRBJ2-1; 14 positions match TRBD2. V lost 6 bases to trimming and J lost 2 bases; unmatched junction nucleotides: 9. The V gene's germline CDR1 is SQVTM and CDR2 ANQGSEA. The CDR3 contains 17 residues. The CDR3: CSVAGTSGSRAYNEQFF. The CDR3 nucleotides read TGCAGCGTCGCCGGGACTAGCGGGAGTCGGGCCTACAATGAGCAGTTCTTC.

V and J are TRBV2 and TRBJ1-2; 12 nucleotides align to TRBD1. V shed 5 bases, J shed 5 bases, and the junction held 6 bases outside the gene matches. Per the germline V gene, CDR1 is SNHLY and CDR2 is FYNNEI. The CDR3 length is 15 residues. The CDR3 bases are TGTGCCAGCAGTCGGGACAGGGGGCTGCAGTATGGCTACACCTTC. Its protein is CASSRDRGLQYGYTF.